The 15 T cell receptor beta chains reported below all come from one sample, sequenced in a study of T cells after yellow fever vaccination. TCRdb called the 5' RACE reads again in MiXCR, with one record for every CDR3 protein. The sample consists of under 80,000 distinct CDR3 sequences, 7.4% of them appearing once. The specimen was CD8+ T cells sorted from PBMCs, collected 15 days after the yellow fever booster vaccination. These receptor sequences come from a man aged 30-40 years who received the YFV17D yellow fever vaccine.

This clonotype was seen at least ten times. The chain employs TRBV4-1 and TRBJ2-7; D might be TRBD1 or TRBD2, each matching 5 bases. CDR3 size: 14 residues. Germline CDR1 and CDR2: MGHRA and YSYEKL. V was shortened by 1 base and J by 3 bases, with 10 bases between the two germline ends. The CDR3 sequence is CASSQVVGDYEQYF. CDR3 in DNA: TGCGCCAGCAGCCAAGTGGTGGGGGACTACGAGCAGTACTTC.

This clonotype was seen at least ten times. The CDR3 DNA is TGCAGTGCTAGAGAGGGGAATCCGATTTTGACCCCCCATCCCCAGTACTTC. It translates to CSAREGNPILTPHPQYF. V and J are TRBV20-1 and TRBJ2-5; no definite D call. V lost 0 bases and J 9 bases, leaving 26 bases between the germline ends. Germline-derived CDR1 and CDR2 are DFQATT and SNEGSKA (reference sequence). The CDR3 sequence is 17 residues long.

This clonotype appeared many times. The V call is TRBV15, the J call TRBJ2-1; no firm D call. The germline CDR1 and CDR2 sequences are LNHNV and YYDKDF (reference sequence). V gave up 3 bases and J gave up 7 bases, with 10 bases separating them. This CDR3 is 13 amino acids long. The CDR3 coding sequence is TGTGCCACCAGCAGCCTTAGGGTGAATGAGCAGTTCTTC. Protein product: CATSSLRVNEQFF.

This clonotype was recorded many times. The chain joins TRBV6-6 to TRBJ2-7, with D unclear. Germline CDR1 reads MNHNY; CDR2 reads SVGAGI (reference sequence). The CDR3 extends over 12 amino acids. CDR3 sequence reads: CACSTESYEQYF. The CDR3 DNA reads TGTGCATGCAGTACCGAATCCTACGAGCAGTACTTC.

This clonotype was observed a handful of times. The chain employs TRBV7-3 and TRBJ2-2, with 7 bases fitting TRBD1. CDR1 is SGHTA, CDR2 FQGTGA, per germline. This CDR3 comprises 16 residues. V shed 5 bases, J shed 3 bases, and the junction held 9 bases outside the gene matches. CDR3 in amino acids: CASSTAGTEDTGELFF. In DNA, the CDR3 is TGTGCCAGCAGCACCGCCGGGACAGAGGACACCGGGGAGCTGTTTTTT.

This clonotype was found a few times. The chain carries TRBV4-1 and TRBJ2-7, with D hard to call. The V and J ends lost 4 bases and 1 base respectively, with 11 bases between them. The CDR3 runs to 14 residues. Germline CDR1 and CDR2: MGHRA and YSYEKL. CDR3 region: CASSPTDRSYEQYF. The DNA for the CDR3 is TGCGCCAGCAGCCCGACTGATAGATCCTACGAGCAGTACTTC.

The chain combines TRBV20-1 with TRBJ2-1; D possibly uses TRBD1 or TRBD2 (5 bases each). Germline V CDR1 and CDR2: DFQATT, SNEGSKA (reference sequence). Trimming pared 5 bases from V and 10 bases from J, leaving 12 bases between. The CDR3 runs 11 residues. The CDR3 sequence is CSALGGAEQFF. The CDR3 DNA reads TGCAGTGCTCTTGGGGGAGCCGAGCAGTTCTTC.

In regard to this clonotype: A read error is possible here, since a much larger clone lies one base away. The chain is built from TRBV7-9 and TRBJ1-2, with TRBD1 identical over 7 bases. The CDR3 spans 15 residues. Germline CDR1 and CDR2: SEHNR and FQNEAQ (reference sequence). The trim removed 6 bases at V and 2 bases at J, leaving 9 bases unmatched. The CDR3 DNA reads TGTGCCAGCAGGACGACAGGGCGAATAAACTATGGCTACACCTTC. The encoded protein is CASRTTGRINYGYTF.

In this sample, this clonotype turned up many times. The rearrangement uses TRBV7-9 and TRBJ2-7; D ambiguous. The CDR3 extends over 11 amino acids. Trimming shortened V by 5 bases and J by 7 bases, and 9 bases separated the two germline ends. Germline loops: CDR1 SEHNR, CDR2 FQNEAQ (reference sequence). CDR3 loop: CASSADSEQYF. In DNA form, the CDR3 reads TGTGCCAGCAGCGCCGACTCGGAGCAGTACTTC.

Ten or more counts support this clonotype. The gene calls are TRBV12-3 or TRBV12-4 and TRBJ2-1; D may be TRBD2 (5 bases). V was pared by 3 bases and J by 4 bases, with 13 bases between. There are 15 residues in the CDR3. The CDR3 coding sequence is TGTGCCAGCAGTTTTTCGGGGTTCGAGTACAATGAGCAGTTCTTC. It is translated as CASSFSGFEYNEQFF.

This clonotype showed up many times. The chain couples TRBV5-6 to TRBJ1-2; D perhaps matches TRBD1 (6 bases). The CDR3 extends over 15 amino acids. The V end was cut by 3 bases, the J end by 2 bases, with 14 bases between. In germline, CDR1 is SGHDT, CDR2 YYEEEE. In DNA, the CDR3 is TGTGCCAGCAGCTCAGACAGGTTCGAAAACTATGGCTACACCTTC. It is translated as CASSSDRFENYGYTF.

This rearrangement joins TRBV20-1 to TRBJ1-1; D is unclear. CDR1 is DFQATT and CDR2 is SNEGSKA in the germline V gene (reference sequence). V shed 4 bases and J shed 1 base, with 4 bases lying between them. The CDR3 covers 11 residues. The CDR3 protein is CSATKNTEAFF. The CDR3 DNA sequence: TGCAGTGCTACAAAGAACACTGAAGCTTTCTTT.

This clonotype showed up many times. The V gene is TRBV11-2, the J gene TRBJ2-7; 10 bases align to TRBD2. The CDR3 consists of 15 residues. Germline V gives CDR1 SGHAT, CDR2 FQNNGV. Trimming took 4 bases from V and 3 from J; bases not matched to a gene: 6. DNA of the CDR3: TGTGCCAGCAGCTCGAGCGGGAGGGGTAACTACGAGCAGTACTTC. Amino acids: CASSSSGRGNYEQYF.

This clonotype has at least ten counts. The rearrangement joins TRBV7-9 to TRBJ2-3; no clear D. The CDR3 has 12 residues. The ends were cut back, 5 bases at V and 5 bases at J, with 8 bases in the middle. Germline V gene sequence: CDR1 SEHNR, CDR2 FQNEAQ (reference sequence). In DNA, the CDR3 is TGTGCCAGCAGCCCTTGGGGAGATACGCAGTATTTT. Protein: CASSPWGDTQYF.

The V call is TRBV4-2, the J call TRBJ1-2, with D possibly TRBD1 on 5 matching bases. CDR3 length: 15 amino acids. Per germline, CDR1 LGHNA and CDR2 YNFKEQ. The ends were cut back, 0 bases at V and 6 bases at J, with 14 bases in the middle. The CDR3 coding sequence is TGTGCCAGCAGCCAAGAGTTATTCAGGGAGGATGGCTACACCTTC. Translated: CASSQELFREDGYTF.